This T cell receptor (beta chain) derives from a study of blood T cell repertoires in COVID-19. Across the whole study: Acute and convalescent COVID-19 specimens originated in the United States, Italy and Spain. PBMCs, B-cell-depleted T cells, or T cells were the source of the cDNA or gDNA that made up the material.

Methods used by the authors: How many nucleated cells were present was estimated from reference gene primer amplification. The method was immunoSEQ multiplex PCR; TCRdb's version includes in-frame clones alone and lacks a portion of them. D and trimming were read from the DNA, whereas the V and J calls and clone size are those reported in that table. The data show some 150,000 clones, roughly 90% seen once. This CDR3 is built from 13 residues. Germline-derived CDR1 and CDR2 are SNHLY and FYNNEI. V lost 7 bases and J 1 base, leaving 10 bases between the germline ends. The sample consisted of peripheral blood. The chain combines TRBV2 with TRBJ1-1; no firm D call. This clonotype was sampled from a woman aged 60-75 years who had recovered from COVID-19. CDR3: CASIPGWNTEAFF. CDR3 in DNA: TGTGCCAGCATCCCAGGCTGGAACACTGAAGCTTTCTTT.